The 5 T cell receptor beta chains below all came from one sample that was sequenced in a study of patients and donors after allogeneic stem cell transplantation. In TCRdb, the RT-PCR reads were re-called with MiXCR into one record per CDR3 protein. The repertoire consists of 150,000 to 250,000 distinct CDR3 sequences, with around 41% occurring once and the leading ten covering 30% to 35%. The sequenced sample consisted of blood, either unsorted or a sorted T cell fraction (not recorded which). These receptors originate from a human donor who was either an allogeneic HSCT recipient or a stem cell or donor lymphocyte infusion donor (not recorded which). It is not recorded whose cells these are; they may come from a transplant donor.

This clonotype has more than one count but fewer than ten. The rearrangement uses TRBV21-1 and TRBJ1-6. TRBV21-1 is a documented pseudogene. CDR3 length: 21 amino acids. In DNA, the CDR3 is TGTGCCAGCAGCAAAGAAGTTAAGTCAGGCGACACGAGCTCCTATAATTCACCCCTCCACTTT. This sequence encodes CASSKEVKSGDTSSYNSPLHF.

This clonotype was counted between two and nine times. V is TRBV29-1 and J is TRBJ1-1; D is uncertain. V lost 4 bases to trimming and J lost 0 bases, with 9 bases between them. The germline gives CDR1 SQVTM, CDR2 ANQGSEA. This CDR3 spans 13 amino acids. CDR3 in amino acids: CSVAGSLNTEAFF. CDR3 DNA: TGCAGCGTTGCGGGGTCCCTGAACACTGAAGCTTTCTTT.

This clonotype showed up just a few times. CDR3 loop: CASSQRTGSTEAFF. CDR3 sequence (DNA): TGTGCCAGCAGCCAGCGAACAGGGAGCACTGAAGCTTTCTTT. This sequence joins TRBV3-1 and TRBJ1-1; possibly TRBD1 for D (6 bases). The germline gives CDR1 LGHDT, CDR2 YNNKEL (reference sequence). The CDR3 spans 14 residues. The germline V and J ends were trimmed by 3 bases and 4 bases, with 12 bases remaining between them. Full variable domain (outside the CDR3, taken from reference TRBV3-1 and TRBJ1-1): DTAVSQTPKYLVTQMGNDKSIKCEQNLGHDTMYWYKQDSKKFLKIMFSYNNKELIINETVPNRFSPKSPDKAHLNLHINSLELGDSAVYFCASSQRTGSTEAFFGQGTRLTVV.

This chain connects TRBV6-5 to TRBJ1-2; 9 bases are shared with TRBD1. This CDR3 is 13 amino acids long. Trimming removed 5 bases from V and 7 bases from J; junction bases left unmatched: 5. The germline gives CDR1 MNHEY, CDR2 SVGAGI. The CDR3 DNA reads TGTGCCAGCAGTCTACAGGGGGCAGTTGGCTACACCTTC. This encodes CASSLQGAVGYTF.

CDR3 sequence reads: CSARDHLQGQGANYGYTF. CDR3 nucleotides: TGCAGTGCTAGAGACCACCTACAGGGACAGGGAGCTAACTATGGCTACACCTTC. The chain is built from TRBV20-1 and TRBJ1-2, with 9 bases identical to TRBD1. The V and J ends lost 0 bases and 0 bases, in that order; junction bases with no gene match: 11. The CDR3 has 18 amino acids. The germline CDR1 and CDR2 sequences are DFQATT and SNEGSKA (reference sequence).